This T cell receptor beta chain was identified in a study of T cell clonotyping in hematopoietic cell transplantation. For the study at large: Recipient samples before transplant were obtained post-cytoreduction. Study-level points and caveats: No sorting was done, leaving CD4 and CD8 contributions mixed. Higher Inverse Simpson Index values in graft donor and pretransplant recipient predicted broader posttransplant TCR diversity.

The time point is: recipient sample about 28 days before transplant, after cytoreduction. Recipients were bled about 28 days pretransplant and at posttransplant days 30, 100, 180. The sample holds one count of this clone. Its antigen remains unidentified. The CDR3 runs 14 residues. Deletions cut 2 bases from V and 2 bases from J, with 6 bases between. Germline V gives CDR1 MDHEN, CDR2 SYDVKM. Sequencing was performed with immunoSEQ multiplex PCR; in TCRdb, only in-frame clones are kept and a portion is missing. This table has about 76,000 clones, 90% to 97% appearing once. The source was peripheral blood mononuclear cells, collected before stem cell transplant. V usage is TRBV28 and J usage is TRBJ1-4; D call uncertain. The TCR originated in a woman in her forties or fifties with acute myeloid leukemia. Some clones in this sample may be carry-over from other donors' samples. The chain's CDR3 is CASSLIGTNEKLFF. CDR3 coding DNA: TGTGCCAGCAGTTTAATAGGGACTAATGAAAAACTGTTTTTT.